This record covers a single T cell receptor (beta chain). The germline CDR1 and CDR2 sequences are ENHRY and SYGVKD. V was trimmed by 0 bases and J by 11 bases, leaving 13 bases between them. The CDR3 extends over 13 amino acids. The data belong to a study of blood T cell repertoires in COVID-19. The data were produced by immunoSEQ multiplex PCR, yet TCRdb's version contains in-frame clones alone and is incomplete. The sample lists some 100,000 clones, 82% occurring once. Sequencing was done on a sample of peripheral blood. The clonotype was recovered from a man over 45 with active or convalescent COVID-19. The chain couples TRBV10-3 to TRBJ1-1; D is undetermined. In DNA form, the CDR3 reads TGTGCCATCAGTGAGTCGAACGGGGATCGGGCTTTCTTT. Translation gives CAISESNGDRAFF.